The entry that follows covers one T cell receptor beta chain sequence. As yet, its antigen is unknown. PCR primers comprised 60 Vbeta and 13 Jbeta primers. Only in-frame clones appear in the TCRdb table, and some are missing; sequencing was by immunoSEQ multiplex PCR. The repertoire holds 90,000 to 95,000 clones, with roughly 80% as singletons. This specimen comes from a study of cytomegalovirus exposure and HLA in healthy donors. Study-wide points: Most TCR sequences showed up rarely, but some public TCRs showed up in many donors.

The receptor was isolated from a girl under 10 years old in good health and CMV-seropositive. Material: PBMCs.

CDR3 loop: CASSLFRGPYGYTF. The CDR3 DNA reads TGTGCCAGCAGTTTATTTAGGGGGCCCTATGGCTACACCTTC. The chain recombines TRBV28 with TRBJ1-2; 7 nucleotides line up with TRBD1. CDR3 length: 14 residues. Germline lookup yields CDR1 MDHEN and CDR2 SYDVKM. V dropped 1 base and J dropped 4; count of bases not matched to a gene: 3.